The text below deals with one T cell receptor (beta chain). Its antigen is still unknown. The data were produced by immunoSEQ multiplex PCR, yet TCRdb's version contains in-frame clones alone and is incomplete. The sample carries around 450,000 clones, about 88% recorded once. This entry is derived from a study of Ad26.COV2.S vaccination and SARS-CoV-2 variants. At the level of the study: Vaccine-arm donor from the placebo-controlled COV1001 Ad26.COV2.S trial.

Study-level points and caveats: Assessments of TCR breadth and depth may have underestimated the total T cell responses. Participants in the vaccine arm had higher spike-specific TCR breadth; placebo recipients had lower.

Germline CDR1 and CDR2: SGHVS and FNYEAQ. After removal of 5 bases from V and 2 bases from J, the junction contained 8 bases not matched to a gene. This CDR3 contains 15 residues. Treatment here: roughly 19 received Ad26.COV2.S at low or high dose, single or two shots; several received placebo; per-sample allocation not given. At day 63 after the first vaccine or placebo injection, samples were drawn. In Boston, an adult donor aged 18-55 years took part. The sequencing here drew on peripheral blood, taken in a trial of Ad26.COV2.S vaccine versus placebo. This sequence was found in a person aged 18-60 years who received the Ad26.COV2.S COVID-19 vaccine or a placebo. The chain uses TRBV7-6 and TRBJ2-7, with 8 bases that match TRBD2. CDR3 protein: CASSRGTGGAYEQYF. CDR3 DNA sequence: TGTGCCAGCAGCCGGGGGACCGGGGGGGCCTACGAGCAGTACTTC.